This paragraph reports one T cell receptor beta chain. This sample stems from a study of blood T cell repertoires in COVID-19. On the study more broadly: From T cells, B-cell-depleted T cells, or PBMCs came the material, which was cDNA or gDNA.

Authors' analysis steps: Using reference gene primer amplification, nucleated cell counts were estimated. Method: immunoSEQ multiplex PCR; TCRdb's copy keeps in-frame clones and lacks some. Clone size and V and J calls were adopted from that table, with D and trimming inferred from the DNA. The table lists 200,000 to 250,000 clones, roughly four fifths of them singletons, with roughly 7.6% in the top ten. Germline CDR1 reads SEHNR; CDR2 reads FQNEAQ (reference sequence). This CDR3 region has 14 residues. With V trimmed by 5 bases and J by 3 bases, 3 bases remained unmatched. The J gene is TRBJ2-5, the V gene TRBV7-9; 10 bases align to TRBD1. The TCR was taken from a woman of 80 years or more with COVID-19, enrolled during active disease. Sequencing input: peripheral blood. The CDR3 region is CASSTGTGEETQYF. The CDR3 region has the DNA TGTGCCAGCAGCACCGGGACAGGGGAAGAGACCCAGTACTTC.